Here is one TCR beta chain with its context. The sample holds a few counts of this clone. This clone's antigen is unknown. Base qualities are not recorded, but no much larger clone differs from it by a single base. In total, 500 to 700 healthy bone marrow donors made up the cohort. At the time of sampling, all cohort members were nominally healthy, though unrecorded immune exposures were likely present. The donor tested CMV seropositive and was one of the 289 seropositive cohort members. Each donor provided a peripheral blood sample, and peripheral blood mononuclear cells were used for TCR beta sequencing. Genomic DNA extraction from the blood cell samples was performed with the Qiagen DNeasy Blood Extraction Kit. The sample belongs to a study of cytomegalovirus exposure and HLA in healthy donors (TCRdb year 2017). Broadly, across the study: An earlier analysis of 587 of the donors reported 250 to 300 Gb of sequence data and 100 million to 140 million unique TCR beta sequences from some 180 million T cells. Class I and class II HLA loci were covered by the typing at four-digit resolution. A later analysis re-analyzed previously published TCR beta repertoires from roughly 600 donors and added high-resolution HLA genotyping to study TCR occurrence patterns. An early release that covered 640 HLA-typed donors contained 250 to 350 gigabases of sequencing data and 65 million to 100 million unique TCR sequences. Besides the first cohort of 550 to 750 subjects, a separate validation cohort made up of 120 different subjects was used. The number of typed donors differed by locus: about 629-630 for A, B, C, DRB1 and DQB1; some 500 for DQA1; roughly 600 for DPA1; and 450 to 480 for DPB1. A later genetic analysis used genome-wide SNP genotypes for about 55% of the 666 donors, treating that subset as a discovery cohort. Of the roughly 400 genotyped donors, about 84% fell in the genetic ancestry cluster associated with self-reported Caucasian donors. Among some 400 genotyped donors of the cohort, an average of around 250,000 unique TCR beta nucleotide sequences was sequenced per donor, of which roughly 18% were non-productive. An earlier analysis of several hundred of the donors used high-throughput TCR beta sequencing to judge whether each TCR beta V gene segment behaved as functional or pseudogenic. The study combined high-throughput TCR immunosequencing, statistical association of individual TCRs with disease status, and machine learning to predict cytomegalovirus infection status. Donor age, sex, ethnicity and CMV serostatus were compiled alongside the repertoire data. The study used immunosequencing to profile the T cell repertoires of 666 subjects and linked those repertoires to cytomegalovirus serostatus. All discovery cohort repertoires had been generated on a single sequencing platform. The study was designed to test whether signatures of past pathogen exposure could be identified by cataloging public T cell receptors. A handful of DR-DQ haplotypes were treated as single units for association and clustering because of strong linkage in the cohort. Rather than drawing on any new phenotypic data, the later analysis identified candidate immune exposures from TCR beta sequences and the way those sequences occurred across donors.

V is cut back by 3 bases and J by 4 bases, with 7 bases in the junction unmatched. The CDR3, from cysteine to phenylalanine, totals 15 residues. CDR3 DNA only is kept here, 45 bases in frame from base 1. CDR1 and CDR2, per the germline V gene, are SGHDT and YYEEEE. Results and caveats for the whole study, not just this receptor: According to a later analysis, parvovirus B19, influenza, CMV and Epstein-Barr virus appeared linked to several top co-occurrence clusters. Across donors, most TCR sequences were observed very rarely, whereas some public TCRs were present in many individuals. CMV serostatus was the only immune exposure information available for the cohort. The study gave a list of 150 to 200 TCR beta chains associated with cytomegalovirus. Because counts were too low, about 18 rarely observed V segments, including chromosome 9 orphons, were excluded from the earlier analysis of under 650 of the donors. A further reported finding was that TCR beta sequences accurately predicted the HLA-A and HLA-B alleles for most subjects in the first cohort. A later analysis associated 15,000 to 20,000 TCR beta sequences with specific HLA alleles at a false discovery rate of 0.05. Roughly uniform sequencing depth across donors was assumed in presence/absence analyses, although this assumption may not hold. The authors suggested that the approach could potentially be generalized to other disease states and immunological phenotypes. This cohort had only TCR beta chains sequenced, and the lack of alpha or paired-chain data limited which features could be detected. In vitro tests confirmed that a few of the cytomegalovirus-associated TCR beta chains recognize cytomegalovirus antigens. In a later genetic analysis, a missense DCLRE1C variant was associated with V-gene and J-gene trimming of TCR beta chains, and the association was replicated in an independent cohort. The sequencing pipeline was judged likely to have produced a cluster of highly shared sequence variants as a technical artifact. Correlated functional status among segregating V segments might reflect linkage disequilibrium, but an unknown experimental factor could not be ruled out. A later analysis found that HLA-associated TCR beta chains were more clonally expanded and had lower generation probabilities than equally common non-associated chains. According to a later genetic analysis, donors in an Asian-associated ancestry cluster had fewer N-insertions in productive TCRs than the roughly 700-donor mean. Broadly in line with IMGT annotations, most TCR beta V segments showed up in productive rearrangements about 87% or about 30% of the time in an earlier analysis of approximately 640 of the donors. Because HLA typing was missing for some donors at each locus, association tests included only the typed subset. Strong co-occurrence of HLA alleles, especially DR and DQ, made assigning TCR associations to individual alleles difficult. In a later analysis, TCR association rates were found to vary across HLA loci, with the most associated TCRs seen for DRB1 alleles and the fewest for HLA-C alleles. The 87-base-pair reads could not distinguish some IMGT-functional V segments, including TRBV6-2 and TRBV6-3, so those segments were excluded. A later analysis found that most CMV-associated TCR beta chains appeared HLA-restricted, with HLA associations seemingly driven largely by CMV exposure. Cytomegalovirus status was reported to be diagnosed by the classifier with high specificity and sensitivity in both the original and validation cohorts.

Libraries were prepared through the immunoSEQ multiplex PCR assay. For the multiplex PCR, a mixture combining 60 forward primers for TCR Vbeta segments and 13 reverse primers for TCR Jbeta segments was used. The CDR3 region of rearranged TCR beta genes was amplified from genomic DNA by a multiplex PCR assay. The Illumina HiSeq System was used to sequence the amplified TCR beta libraries as 87-base-pair reads. For the original study's pipeline: Across the roughly 700 repertoires, a later analysis counted roughly 77 million unique TCR beta chains, around 11 million of which were shared by at least two donors. Raw reads were error-corrected and collapsed into unique sequences by a nearest-neighbor algorithm in which closely related sequences were merged to remove PCR and sequencing errors. CDR3 sequences were aligned to IMGT reference sequences to assign V, D and J gene segments. Each retained sequence needed at least a six-nucleotide match to both a V gene segment and a J gene segment. Rearrangements were called productive when the CDR3 lacked stop codons and stayed in frame with V and J; all others were non-productive. CDR3 was defined by IMGT convention, running from the second conserved V-encoded cysteine to the conserved J-encoded phenylalanine. The earlier analysis of 587 of the donors excluded sequences that lacked an unambiguous match to a single V gene segment. An earlier analysis of 550 to 650 of the donors classified V segments as functional when productive rearrangements were above 56.7% and as segregating when the standard deviation between donors was above 5%. A statistical classification framework was developed to diagnose cytomegalovirus status using the catalog of TCR beta chain sequences. In a later analysis, V and J genes were assigned by comparing TCR nucleotide sequences against IMGT/GENE-DB human TR gene sequences. The TCRdist pipeline was used in a later analysis to assign CDR3 sequences and most-parsimonious VDJ recombination scenarios. In a later analysis, every TCR beta chain was defined by the combination of its CDR3 amino acid sequence and its V-gene family, and reads without a unique V-gene family were dropped. In a later analysis, 500 to 650 highly shared, low-generation-probability nucleotide sequences were removed to address suspected cross-contamination and a sequencing artifact. A later analysis calculated a clonal expansion index for each public chain from normalized within-repertoire ranks of inferred template counts. Generation probabilities in a later analysis came from a VDJ recombination model fitted to out-of-frame rearrangements, and those results were checked against IGoR. Hypergeometric tests were used in a later analysis to score TCR-TCR, TCR-HLA and TCR-CMV co-occurrence, with a repertoire-size bias correction applied to the TCR pairs. To estimate false discovery rates, a later analysis permuted the HLA or CMV assignments 20 times. In a later analysis, co-occurring TCRs were grouped using DBSCAN, with TCRdist sequence similarity added in when clustering inside HLA-allele-positive subsets. Co-occurrence clustering excluded repertoires with fewer than 30,000 or more than 120,000 public chains, plus five with anomalous nucleotide sharing. TCRdb holds this immuneACCESS table with in-frame rearrangements only. Some clones are missing; in checked studies, unresolved V genes explain under half, and the rest has no known cause. The V and J calls and the clone size are those of that table, but D and trimming were determined from the DNA. In this sample the table shows about 90,000 clones, just under 70% of which occur a single time. The ten largest clones capture around 16% of the sample.

The sequence joins TRBV5-6 to TRBJ2-1, and 7 junctional nucleotides match TRBD2. This sequence was found in a woman aged 45 to 65 in good health and CMV-seropositive. Sequencing input: PBMCs. The nucleotide sequence is given as TGTGCCAGCAGCTGGGGGGGATACACTTACAATGAGCAGTTCTTC. Translated, it gives CASSWGGYTYNEQFF.